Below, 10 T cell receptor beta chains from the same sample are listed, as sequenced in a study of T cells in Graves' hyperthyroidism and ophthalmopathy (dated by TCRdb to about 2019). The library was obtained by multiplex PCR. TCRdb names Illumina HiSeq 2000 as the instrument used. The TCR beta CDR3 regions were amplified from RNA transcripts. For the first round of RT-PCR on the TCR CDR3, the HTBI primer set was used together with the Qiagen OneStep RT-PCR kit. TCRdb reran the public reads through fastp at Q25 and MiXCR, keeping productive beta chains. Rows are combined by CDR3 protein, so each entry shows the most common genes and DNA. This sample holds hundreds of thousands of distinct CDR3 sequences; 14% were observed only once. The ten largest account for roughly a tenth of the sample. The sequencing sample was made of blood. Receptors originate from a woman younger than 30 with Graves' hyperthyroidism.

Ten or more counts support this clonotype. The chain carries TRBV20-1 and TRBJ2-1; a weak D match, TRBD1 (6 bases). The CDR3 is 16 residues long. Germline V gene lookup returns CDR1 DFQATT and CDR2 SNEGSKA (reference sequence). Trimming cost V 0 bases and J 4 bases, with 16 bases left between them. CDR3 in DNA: TGCAGTGCTAGAGATTTTGGGACCCAGGGGTACAATGAGCAGTTCTTC. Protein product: CSARDFGTQGYNEQFF.

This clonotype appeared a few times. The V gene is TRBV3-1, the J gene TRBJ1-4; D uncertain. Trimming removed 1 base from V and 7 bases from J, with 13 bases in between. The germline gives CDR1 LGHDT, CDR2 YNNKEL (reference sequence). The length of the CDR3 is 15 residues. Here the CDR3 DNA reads TGTGCCAGCAGCCAAGTTGGGGATTATGGTGAAAAACTGTTTTTT. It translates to CASSQVGDYGEKLFF.

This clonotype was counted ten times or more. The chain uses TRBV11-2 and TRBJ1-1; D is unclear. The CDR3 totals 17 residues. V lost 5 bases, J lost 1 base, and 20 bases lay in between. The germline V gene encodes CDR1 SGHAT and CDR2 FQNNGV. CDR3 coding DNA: TGTGCCAGCAGCCGACGGACCCTTGTCGGCCCGAACACTGAAGCTTTCTTT. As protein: CASSRRTLVGPNTEAFF.

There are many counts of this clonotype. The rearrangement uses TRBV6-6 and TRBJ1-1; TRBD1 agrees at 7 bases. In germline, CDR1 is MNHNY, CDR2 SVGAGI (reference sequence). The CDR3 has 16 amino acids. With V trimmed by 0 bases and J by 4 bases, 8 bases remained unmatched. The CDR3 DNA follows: TGTGCCAGCAGTTACTCGATCCCAGGGGGGGGCACTGAAGCTTTCTTT. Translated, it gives CASSYSIPGGGTEAFF.

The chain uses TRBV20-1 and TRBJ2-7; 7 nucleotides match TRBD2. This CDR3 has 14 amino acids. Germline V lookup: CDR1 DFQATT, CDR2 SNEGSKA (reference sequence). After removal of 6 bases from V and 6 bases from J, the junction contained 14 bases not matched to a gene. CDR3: CSAAKRGGSGEQYF. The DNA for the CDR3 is TGCAGTGCCGCCAAGAGGGGCGGGAGCGGCGAGCAGTACTTC.

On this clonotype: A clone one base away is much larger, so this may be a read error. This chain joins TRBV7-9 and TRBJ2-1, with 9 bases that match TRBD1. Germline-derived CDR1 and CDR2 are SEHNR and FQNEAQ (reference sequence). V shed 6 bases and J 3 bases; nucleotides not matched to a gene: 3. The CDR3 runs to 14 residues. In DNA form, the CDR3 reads TGTGCCAGCAGGGGGGACAGGGTCTACAATGAGCAGTTCTTC. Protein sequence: CASRGDRVYNEQFF.

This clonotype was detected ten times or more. In nucleotides, the CDR3 is TGTGCCAGCTCATATGGGACAGGGGCCAACGAGCAGTACTTC. This gives the protein CASSYGTGANEQYF. The gene calls are TRBV18 and TRBJ2-7; 10 nucleotides agree with TRBD1. Germline V gene lookup returns CDR1 KGHSH and CDR2 LQKENI. CDR3 size: 14 residues. Germline trimming cut 5 bases from V and 5 bases from J; bases unmatched to any gene: 6.

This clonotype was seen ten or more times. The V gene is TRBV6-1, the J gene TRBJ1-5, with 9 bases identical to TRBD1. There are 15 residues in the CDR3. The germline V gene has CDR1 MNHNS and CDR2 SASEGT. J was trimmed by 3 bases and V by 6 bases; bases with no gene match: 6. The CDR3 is CASRDRGAYNQPQHF. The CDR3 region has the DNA TGTGCCAGCAGGGACAGGGGTGCCTACAATCAGCCCCAGCATTTT.

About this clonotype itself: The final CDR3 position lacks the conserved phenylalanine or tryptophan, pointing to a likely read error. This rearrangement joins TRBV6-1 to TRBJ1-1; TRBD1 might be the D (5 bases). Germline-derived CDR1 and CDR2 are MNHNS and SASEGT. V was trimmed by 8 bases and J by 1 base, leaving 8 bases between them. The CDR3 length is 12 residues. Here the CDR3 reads CASGGGNTEAFC. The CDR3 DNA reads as TGTGCCAGCGGGGGGGGGAACACTGAAGCTTTCTGT.

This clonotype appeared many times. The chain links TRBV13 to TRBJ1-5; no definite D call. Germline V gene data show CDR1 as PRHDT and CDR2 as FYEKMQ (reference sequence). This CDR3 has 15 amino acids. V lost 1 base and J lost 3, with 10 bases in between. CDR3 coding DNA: TGTGCCAGCAGCTTAGCCGGGGAACCCAATCAGCCCCAGCATTTT. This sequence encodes CASSLAGEPNQPQHF.